This T cell receptor (beta chain) derives from a study of shared clonotypes between healthy human individuals. Across the whole study: CD8 memory received one plate per donor, CD8 naive two, CD4 memory three and CD4 naive three.

This CDR3 is built from 14 residues. Trimming pared 1 base from V and 2 bases from J, leaving 7 bases between. Germline V lookup: CDR1 SSHAT, CDR2 FNYEAQ (reference sequence). Researchers divided each subset's genomic DNA evenly across several immunoSEQ plates. Clones were read by immunoSEQ multiplex PCR, and TCRdb kept only the in-frame ones, dropping some. The data contain about 680,000 clones, more than 70% of them singletons. The material sequenced was memory CD4+ T cells sorted from blood. Indicated subset: CD45RA-negative fraction. The sequence derives from a woman in her twenties or thirties in good health. This chain links TRBV7-7 with TRBJ2-3, with D possibly TRBD1 on 5 matching bases. The CDR3 loop is CASSLGGATDTQYF. The DNA of the CDR3 is TGTGCCAGCAGCTTAGGGGGCGCCACAGATACGCAGTATTTT. Complete variable domain (other parts from reference TRBV7-7 and TRBJ2-3): GAGVSQSPRYKVTKRGQDVTLRCDPISSHATLYWYQQALGQGPEFLTYFNYEAQPDKSGLPSDRFSAERPEGSISTLTIQRTEQRDSAMYRCASSLGGATDTQYFGPGTRLTVL.